This T cell receptor beta chain was identified in a study of blood T cell repertoires in COVID-19. Germline V gives CDR1 LGHNA, CDR2 YSLEER. CDR3 length equals 16 residues. The trim removed 0 bases at V and 6 bases at J, leaving 5 bases unmatched. The data were produced by immunoSEQ multiplex PCR, yet TCRdb's version contains in-frame clones alone and is incomplete. The data show around 26,000 clones, roughly 84% seen once. The chain is built from TRBV4-3 and TRBJ2-3; 11 nucleotides align to TRBD2. The clonotype comes from a human donor in a cohort sampled during active COVID-19. What was sequenced was peripheral blood. The CDR3 sequence: CASSQDSSGGRDTQYF. In DNA form, the CDR3 reads TGCGCCAGCAGCCAAGATTCTAGCGGGGGGAGGGATACGCAGTATTTT.